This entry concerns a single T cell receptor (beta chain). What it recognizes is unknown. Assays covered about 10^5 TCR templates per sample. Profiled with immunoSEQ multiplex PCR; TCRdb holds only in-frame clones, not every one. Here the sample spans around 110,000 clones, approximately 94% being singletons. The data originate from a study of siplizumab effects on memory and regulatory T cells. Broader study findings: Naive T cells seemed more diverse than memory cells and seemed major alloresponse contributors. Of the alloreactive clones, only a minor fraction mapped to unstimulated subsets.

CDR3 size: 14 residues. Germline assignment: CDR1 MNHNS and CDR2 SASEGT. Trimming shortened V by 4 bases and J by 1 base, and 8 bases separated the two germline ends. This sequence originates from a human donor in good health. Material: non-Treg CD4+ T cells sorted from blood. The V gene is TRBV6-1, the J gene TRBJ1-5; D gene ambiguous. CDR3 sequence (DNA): TGTGCCAGCAGTGGTCAGGCGAGCAATCAGCCCCAGCATTTT. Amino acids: CASSGQASNQPQHF.